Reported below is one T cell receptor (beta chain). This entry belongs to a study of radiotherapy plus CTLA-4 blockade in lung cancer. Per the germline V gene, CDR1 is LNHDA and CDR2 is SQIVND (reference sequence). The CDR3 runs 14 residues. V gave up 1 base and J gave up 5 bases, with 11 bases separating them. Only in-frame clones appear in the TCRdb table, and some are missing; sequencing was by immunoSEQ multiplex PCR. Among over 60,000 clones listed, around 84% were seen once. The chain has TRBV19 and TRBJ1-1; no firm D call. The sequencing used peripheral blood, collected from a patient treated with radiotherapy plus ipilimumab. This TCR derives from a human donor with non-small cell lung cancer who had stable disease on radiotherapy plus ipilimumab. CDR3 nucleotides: TGTGCCAGTAGTATAGGGGGTTCGGTGACTGAAGCTTTCTTT. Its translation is CASSIGGSVTEAFF. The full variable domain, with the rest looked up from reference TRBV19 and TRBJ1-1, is DGGITQSPKYLFRKEGQNVTLSCEQNLNHDAMYWYRQDPGQGLRLIYYSQIVNDFQKGDIAEGYSVSREKKESFPLTVTSAQKNPTAFYLCASSIGGSVTEAFFGQGTRLTVV.